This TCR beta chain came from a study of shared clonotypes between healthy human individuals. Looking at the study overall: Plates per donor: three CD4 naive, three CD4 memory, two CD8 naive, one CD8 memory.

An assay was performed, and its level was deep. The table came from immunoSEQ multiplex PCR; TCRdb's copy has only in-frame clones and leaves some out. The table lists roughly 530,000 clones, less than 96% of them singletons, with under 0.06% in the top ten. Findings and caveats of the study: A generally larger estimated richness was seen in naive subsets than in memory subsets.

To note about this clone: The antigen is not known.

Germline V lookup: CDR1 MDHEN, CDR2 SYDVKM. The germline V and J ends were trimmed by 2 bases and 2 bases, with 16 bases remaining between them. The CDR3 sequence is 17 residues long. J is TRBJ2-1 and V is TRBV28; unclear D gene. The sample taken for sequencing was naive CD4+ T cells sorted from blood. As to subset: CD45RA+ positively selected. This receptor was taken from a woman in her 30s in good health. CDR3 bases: TGTGCCAGCAGTTTACCCCGGCGGATCCGGGCCTACAATGAGCAGTTCTTC. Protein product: CASSLPRRIRAYNEQFF.